These T cell receptor beta chains were read from a single sample in a study of CD8+ T cells in alopecia areata. This table comes from immunoSEQ multiplex PCR, and its TCRdb copy is limited to in-frame clones, with some not included. The sample consists of under 200,000 clones, roughly 65% of them appearing once. The starting material was CD4+ T cells sorted from blood, obtained at week 4, from a patient treated with tofacitinib. These receptors came from a human donor with alopecia areata. Both conserved end residues are part of each CDR3. D genes are given only for firm matches. A row's size may be missing; if present it is once, few, many or a size class.

V: TRBV5-1; D: NA; J: TRBJ2-2; size: few; CDR3: CASSLAWGGEVHGPTGELFF; DNA: TGCGCCAGCAGCTTGGCCTGGGGGGGCGAAGTTCATGGGCCCACCGGGGAGCTGTTTTTT
V: TRBV15; D: TRBD2; J: TRBJ2-5; size: NA; CDR3: CATSLSGGETQYF; DNA: TGTGCCACCAGCCTCTCGGGGGGGGAGACCCAGTACTTC
V: TRBV30; D: TRBD1; J: TRBJ1-5; size: NA; CDR3: CAWSAGQGGGQPQHF; DNA: TGTGCCTGGAGCGCGGGACAGGGAGGCGGTCAGCCCCAGCATTTT
V: TRBV2; D: NA; J: TRBJ1-6; size: NA; CDR3: CASQRINSPLHF; DNA: TGTGCCAGCCAACGGATCAATTCACCCCTCCACTTT
V: TRBV30; D: NA; J: TRBJ1-6; size: once; CDR3: CALRKEVNSPLHF; DNA: TGTGCCTTACGGAAGGAGGTTAATTCACCCCTCCACTTT
V: TRBV5-1; D: NA; J: TRBJ2-3; size: NA; CDR3: CASTLLGVGQPDTQYF; DNA: TGCGCCAGCACTCTCCTCGGAGTGGGGCAACCAGATACGCAGTATTTT
V: TRBV2; D: NA; J: TRBJ2-5; size: NA; CDR3: CASSASQQGTQYF; DNA: TGTGCCAGCAGTGCGTCCCAACAGGGGACCCAGTACTTC
V: TRBV5-1; D: NA; J: TRBJ2-7; size: once; CDR3: CASSLGPHEQYF; DNA: TGCGCCAGCAGCCTGGGACCCCACGAGCAGTACTTC
V: TRBV29-1; D: TRBD2; J: TRBJ2-3; size: NA; CDR3: CSVVRGGSTDTQYF; DNA: TGCAGCGTTGTTCGGGGGGGCAGCACAGATACGCAGTATTTT
V: TRBV25-1; D: NA; J: TRBJ2-2; size: NA; CDR3: CASSAEGARIGLFF; DNA: TGTGCCAGCAGTGCTGAAGGGGCGCGGATTGGGCTGTTTTTT
V: TRBV30; D: NA; J: TRBJ2-6; size: NA; CDR3: CAWSVGGANVLTF; DNA: TGTGCCTGGAGTGTAGGCGGGGCCAACGTCCTGACTTTC
V: TRBV15; D: NA; J: TRBJ1-5; size: NA; CDR3: CATSVSTVNQPQHF; DNA: TGTGCCACCAGCGTAAGTACGGTCAATCAGCCCCAGCATTTT
V: TRBV10-3; D: NA; J: TRBJ2-2; size: few; CDR3: CAISEPGLNTGELFF; DNA: TGTGCCATCAGTGAGCCGGGACTCAACACCGGGGAGCTGTTTTTT
V: TRBV5-1; D: NA; J: TRBJ2-7; size: NA; CDR3: CASSFRDPNYEQYF; DNA: TGCGCCAGCAGCTTCCGGGACCCCAACTACGAGCAGTACTTC
V: TRBV30; D: NA; J: TRBJ2-5; size: NA; CDR3: CAWSPPGRGQETQYF; DNA: TGTGCCTGGAGTCCCCCCGGCAGGGGACAAGAGACCCAGTACTTC
V: TRBV4-2; D: NA; J: TRBJ2-3; size: NA; CDR3: CASSQDIADTQYF; DNA: TGTGCCAGCAGCCAGGACATTGCAGATACGCAGTATTTT
V: TRBV9; D: NA; J: TRBJ2-1; size: NA; CDR3: CASSVMGVGEQFF; DNA: TGTGCCAGCAGCGTAATGGGAGTAGGTGAGCAGTTCTTC
V: TRBV29-1; D: TRBD1; J: TRBJ1-2; size: NA; CDR3: CSGGQGGYGYTF; DNA: TGCAGCGGGGGACAGGGTGGATATGGCTACACCTTC
V: TRBV9; D: NA; J: TRBJ2-7; size: NA; CDR3: CASSALSSYEQYF; DNA: TGTGCCAGCAGCGCATTGAGCTCCTACGAGCAGTACTTC
V: TRBV30; D: TRBD2; J: TRBJ2-1; size: NA; CDR3: CAWTRLAGGSNEQFF; DNA: TGTGCCTGGACCCGACTAGCGGGGGGGTCCAATGAGCAGTTCTTC
V: TRBV2; D: TRBD1; J: TRBJ1-1; size: NA; CDR3: CASSGTGVTEAFF; DNA: TGTGCCAGCAGTGGGACAGGGGTGACTGAAGCTTTCTTT
V: TRBV25-1; D: NA; J: TRBJ2-5; size: NA; CDR3: CASSVRGPAETQYF; DNA: TGTGCCAGCAGTGTCCGGGGCCCCGCGGAGACCCAGTACTTC
V: TRBV7-6; D: NA; J: TRBJ2-7; size: few; CDR3: CASSPREDSYEQYF; DNA: TGTGCCAGCAGCCCAAGGGAGGACTCCTACGAGCAGTACTTC
V: TRBV5-1; D: NA; J: TRBJ1-1; size: NA; CDR3: CASSLQGAHTEAFF; DNA: TGCGCCAGCAGCTTACAGGGAGCGCACACTGAAGCTTTCTTT
V: TRBV7-3; D: NA; J: TRBJ2-3; size: NA; CDR3: CASSSELADTQYF; DNA: TGTGCCAGCAGCTCCGAACTGGCAGATACGCAGTATTTT
V: TRBV29-1; D: NA; J: TRBJ1-1; size: NA; CDR3: CLAGPRGTEAFF; DNA: TGCTTGGCAGGACCACGGGGGACTGAAGCTTTCTTT
V: TRBV27; D: NA; J: TRBJ1-5; size: NA; CDR3: CASKRSGQPQHF; DNA: TGTGCCAGCAAGAGATCGGGTCAGCCCCAGCATTTT
V: TRBV7-2; D: TRBD1; J: TRBJ2-1; size: NA; CDR3: CASSLGTGTGVSSYNEQFF; DNA: TGTGCCAGCAGCTTGGGCACCGGGACAGGCGTCAGCTCCTACAATGAGCAGTTCTTC
V: TRBV5-1; D: TRBD2; J: TRBJ2-4; size: NA; CDR3: CASRDWGGIQYF; DNA: TGCGCCAGCAGAGATTGGGGGGGCATTCAGTACTTC
V: TRBV2; D: NA; J: TRBJ2-2; size: once; CDR3: CASRRTGVTGELFF; DNA: TGTGCCAGCAGACGAACGGGAGTCACCGGGGAGCTGTTTTTT
V: TRBV6-1; D: TRBD1; J: TRBJ1-1; size: NA; CDR3: CASVRDRGTEAFF; DNA: TGTGCCAGCGTCCGGGACAGGGGCACTGAAGCTTTCTTT
V: TRBV9; D: TRBD1; J: TRBJ2-3; size: few; CDR3: CASSARQGGTDTQYF; DNA: TGTGCCAGCAGCGCCAGACAGGGGGGAACAGATACGCAGTATTTT
V: TRBV4-1; D: TRBD1; J: TRBJ1-1; size: NA; CDR3: CASSQGQGRNTEAFF; DNA: TGCGCCAGCAGCCAAGGACAGGGAAGGAACACTGAAGCTTTCTTT
V: TRBV2; D: TRBD1; J: TRBJ2-5; size: NA; CDR3: CASSRRTGGHETQYF; DNA: TGTGCCAGCAGCCGCCGGACAGGGGGTCACGAGACCCAGTACTTC
V: TRBV27; D: NA; J: TRBJ1-2; size: NA; CDR3: CASSLAGQGHGYTF; DNA: TGTGCCAGCAGTTTGGCAGGGCAGGGCCATGGCTACACCTTC
V: TRBV29-1; D: TRBD1; J: TRBJ1-1; size: once; CDR3: CSVFGQGGTEAFF; DNA: TGCAGCGTTTTCGGACAGGGGGGTACTGAAGCTTTCTTT
V: TRBV30; D: NA; J: TRBJ1-3; size: NA; CDR3: CAWSTGLGGNTIYF; DNA: TGTGCCTGGTCTACAGGTCTAGGTGGAAACACCATATATTTT
V: TRBV29-1; D: TRBD2; J: TRBJ2-3; size: NA; CDR3: CGLAGGTFSTDTQYF; DNA: TGCGGGCTAGCGGGGGGAACTTTTAGCACAGATACGCAGTATTTT
V: TRBV30; D: NA; J: TRBJ1-3; size: few; CDR3: CAWSEGQAGNTIYF; DNA: TGTGCCTGGAGTGAAGGTCAGGCTGGGAACACCATATATTTT
V: TRBV5-6; D: NA; J: TRBJ1-5; size: NA; CDR3: CASSQVPGQPQHF; DNA: TGTGCCAGCAGCCAGGTCCCAGGGCAGCCCCAGCATTTT
V: TRBV30; D: NA; J: TRBJ1-1; size: NA; CDR3: CAWSVSPEAFF; DNA: TGTGCCTGGAGTGTCTCCCCTGAAGCTTTCTTT
V: TRBV30; D: NA; J: TRBJ1-5; size: NA; CDR3: CAWSTSNSIYQPQHF; DNA: TGTGCCTGGAGTACCAGTAACTCGATTTATCAGCCCCAGCATTTT